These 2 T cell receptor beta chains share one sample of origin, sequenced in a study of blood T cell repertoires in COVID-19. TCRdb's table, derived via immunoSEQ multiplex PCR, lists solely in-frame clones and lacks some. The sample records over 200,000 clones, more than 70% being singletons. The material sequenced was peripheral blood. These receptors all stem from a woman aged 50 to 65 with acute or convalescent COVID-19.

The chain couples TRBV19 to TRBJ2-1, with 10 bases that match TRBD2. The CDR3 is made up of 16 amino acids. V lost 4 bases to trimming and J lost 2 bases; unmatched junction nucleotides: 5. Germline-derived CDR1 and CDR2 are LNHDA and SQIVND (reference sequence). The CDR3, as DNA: TGTGCCAGTAGTACCTCTAGCGGGGGAGCCTACAATGAGCAGTTCTTC. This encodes CASSTSSGGAYNEQFF.

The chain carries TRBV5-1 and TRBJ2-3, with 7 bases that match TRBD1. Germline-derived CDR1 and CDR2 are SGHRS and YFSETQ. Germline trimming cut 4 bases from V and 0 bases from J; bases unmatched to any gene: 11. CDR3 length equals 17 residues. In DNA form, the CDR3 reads TGCGCCAGCAGCCGCTCCTCCGGGACAGTTAGCACAGATACGCAGTATTTT. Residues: CASSRSSGTVSTDTQYF. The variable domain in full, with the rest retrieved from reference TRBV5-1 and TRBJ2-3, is KAGVTQTPRYLIKTRGQQVTLSCSPISGHRSVSWYQQTPGQGLQFLFEYFSETQRNKGNFPGRFSGRQFSNSRSEMNVSTLELGDSALYLCASSRSSGTVSTDTQYFGPGTRLTVL.